The clone carrying this T cell receptor beta chain has at least ten counts. Its antigen is unknown. This record belongs to a study of identical twins. General study points: In drawing conclusions, the study used cross-sectional statistical analysis and did not follow the same donors.

TCRdb re-analysed the 5' RACE reads in MiXCR, keeping a single row per CDR3 protein. The table has just under 650,000 distinct CDR3 sequences, 7% to 7.5% seen once. V gave up 3 bases and J gave up 1 base, with 6 bases separating them. The CDR3 totals 13 residues. This sample also appeared in a second study, on yellow fever vaccine responses in identical twins. According to that study: Reportedly, the T cell response mounted by twins to vaccine seemed partly convergent, partly personalized.

Sequencing was carried out using PBMCs. This receptor was taken from a woman under 30 in good health. The chain couples TRBV12-3 or TRBV12-4 to TRBJ1-1, with D unclear. CDR3 in DNA: TGTGCCAGCAGTTTCTCCAGGAACACTGAAGCTTTCTTT. Protein sequence: CASSFSRNTEAFF.